These T cell receptor beta chains were read from a single sample in a study of blood T cell repertoires in COVID-19. The data were produced by immunoSEQ multiplex PCR, yet TCRdb's version contains in-frame clones alone and is incomplete. The repertoire holds roughly 100,000 clones, with approximately 88% as singletons. The sequenced sample was peripheral blood. The receptors were sampled from a man aged 55 to 70 with acute or convalescent COVID-19. CDR3s include the opening cysteine and the closing phenylalanine or tryptophan. Each record gives: J gene, clone size, D gene, V gene, CDR3 protein, CDR3 DNA. A D gene is named only where the DNA matches it firmly. Rows may omit the clone size; those that give it use once, few, many or a size class.

J: TRBJ2-3
size: NA
D: NA
V: TRBV5-6
CDR3: CASSLVGGDSDTQYF
DNA: TGTGCCAGCAGCTTGGTAGGGGGAGATTCAGATACGCAGTATTTT

J: TRBJ1-1
size: once
D: NA
V: TRBV11-3
CDR3: CASSSRQVMNTEAFF
DNA: TGTGCCAGCAGTTCTAGACAGGTCATGAACACTGAAGCTTTCTTT

J: TRBJ1-4
size: once
D: TRBD1
V: TRBV5-1
CDR3: CASSSGTGHEKLFF
DNA: TGCGCCAGCAGTTCCGGGACAGGGCACGAAAAACTGTTTTTT

J: TRBJ1-1
size: NA
D: NA
V: TRBV24-1
CDR3: CATSPPGDRTEAFF
DNA: TGTGCCACCAGTCCTCCGGGGGATAGGACTGAAGCTTTCTTT

J: TRBJ1-2
size: NA
D: NA
V: TRBV6-5
CDR3: CASSTQTVLYGYTF
DNA: TGTGCCAGCAGTACCCAGACAGTACTCTATGGCTACACCTTC

J: TRBJ1-3
size: NA
D: TRBD1
V: TRBV3-1/TRBV3-2
CDR3: CASSPSQGGSFGNTIYF
DNA: TGTGCCAGCAGCCCTTCTCAGGGGGGCTCATTCGGAAACACCATATATTTT

J: TRBJ2-1
size: NA
D: NA
V: TRBV11-2
CDR3: CASSIASLDEQFF
DNA: TGTGCCAGCAGCATTGCTAGCTTGGATGAGCAGTTCTTC

J: TRBJ1-1
size: few
D: TRBD1
V: TRBV5-1
CDR3: CASSSDRVGEAFF
DNA: TGCGCCAGCAGCTCGGACAGGGTCGGTGAAGCTTTCTTT

J: TRBJ2-7
size: NA
D: NA
V: TRBV6-1
CDR3: CASSDGRNYEQYF
DNA: TGTGCCAGCAGTGACGGTAGAAACTACGAGCAGTACTTC

J: TRBJ2-1
size: NA
D: TRBD2
V: TRBV11-3
CDR3: CASSLDGPSGGGYNEQFF
DNA: TGTGCCAGCAGCTTAGATGGCCCCAGCGGGGGGGGATACAATGAGCAGTTCTTC

J: TRBJ1-5
size: NA
D: NA
V: TRBV7-8
CDR3: CASSPKRVSNQPQHF
DNA: TGTGCCAGCAGTCCCAAGCGGGTTAGCAATCAGCCCCAGCATTTT

J: TRBJ1-5
size: NA
D: TRBD1
V: TRBV28
CDR3: CASSSATGGYSNQPQHF
DNA: TGTGCCAGCAGTTCAGCTACAGGGGGCTATAGCAATCAGCCCCAGCATTTT